The 22 T cell receptor beta chains below were found in one sample sequenced in a study of blood T cell repertoires in COVID-19. Generated by immunoSEQ multiplex PCR, the TCRdb table keeps only in-frame clones and is missing some. The data contain 200,000 to 250,000 clones, approximately 83% of them singletons. The sequencing sample was made of PBMCs or T cells enriched from blood (not recorded which). The receptors were sampled from a woman aged 55-75 years who had recovered from COVID-19.

This clone has just one count. The chain is built from TRBV9 and TRBJ2-4; TRBD1 matches at 9 bases. The CDR3 is made up of 20 amino acids. V dropped 3 bases and J dropped 1; count of bases not matched to a gene: 17. Per the germline V gene, CDR1 is SGDLS and CDR2 is YYNGEE. CDR3 coding DNA: TGTGCCAGCAGCGGAACCGGGACAGGGTCGGGTGTATTGGCCAAAAACATTCAGTACTTC. It specifies CASSGTGTGSGVLAKNIQYF.

The V call is TRBV3-1 (or the pseudogene TRBV3-2), the J call TRBJ2-3; D not certain. Germline values: CDR1 LGHDT, CDR2 YNNKEL (reference sequence). V dropped 0 bases and J dropped 3 bases, with 7 bases sitting between them. There are 14 residues in the CDR3. The CDR3 protein is CASSQDKRTDTQYF. Written as DNA, the CDR3 is TGTGCCAGCAGCCAAGACAAGAGGACAGATACGCAGTATTTT.

This chain connects TRBV7-2 to TRBJ2-7; 7 nucleotides agree with TRBD1. The length of the CDR3 is 16 residues. Germline CDR1 SGHTA, CDR2 FQGNSA. Losses at the gene ends were 4 bases for V and 3 bases for J; bases not matched to a gene: 12. The CDR3 DNA is TGTGCCAGCAGCTCCCCCACAGGGGCTAACCGCTACGAGCAGTACTTC. As protein: CASSSPTGANRYEQYF.

The chain employs TRBV5-1 and TRBJ2-3, with a possible D match to TRBD2 (6 bases). With 3 bases removed from V and 0 bases from J, the gap between germline ends came to 11 bases. This CDR3 contains 15 residues. CDR1 is SGHRS, CDR2 YFSETQ, per germline. The CDR3 here is CASSSGGKSTDTQYF. In nucleotides, the CDR3 is TGCGCCAGCAGCTCCGGAGGGAAGAGCACAGATACGCAGTATTTT.

This chain links TRBV4-2 with TRBJ1-4, with TRBD1 identical over 11 bases. The CDR3 totals 14 residues. The V gene's germline CDR1 is LGHNA and CDR2 YNFKEQ. Trimming removed 3 bases from V and 7 bases from J; junction bases left unmatched: 1. The CDR3 coding sequence is TGTGCCAGCAGCCAGGACAGGGGGCTTGAAAAACTGTTTTTT. This translates into CASSQDRGLEKLFF.

The rearrangement joins TRBV6-5 to TRBJ2-7; 12 nucleotides agree with TRBD1. J lost 5 bases, V lost 1 base, and 3 bases had no gene match. Germline values: CDR1 MNHEY, CDR2 SVGAGI. The CDR3 has 15 residues. CDR3 protein: CASSYLGTGGHEQYF. In nucleotides, the CDR3 is TGTGCCAGCAGTTACTTAGGGACAGGGGGCCACGAGCAGTACTTC.

The chain combines TRBV7-2 with TRBJ1-4; no clear D gene. This CDR3 contains 15 residues. V gave up 1 base and J gave up 3 bases, with 9 bases separating them. Germline loops: CDR1 SGHTA, CDR2 FQGNSA. Written as DNA, the CDR3 is TGTGCCAGCAGCTTAGAGAGGCAATCTAATGAAAAACTGTTTTTT. Protein: CASSLERQSNEKLFF. Filled out from reference TRBV7-2 and TRBJ1-4, the complete variable domain reads GAGVSQSPSNKVTEKGKDVELRCDPISGHTALYWYRQSLGQGLEFLIYFQGNSAPDKSGLPSDRFSAERTGGSVSTLTIQRTQQEDSAVYLCASSLERQSNEKLFFGSGTQLSVL.

V gene TRBV5-4 combines with J gene TRBJ1-6, with D perhaps TRBD1 (5 bases). CDR1 and CDR2 (germline): SGHNT, YYREEE (reference sequence). Trimming removed 0 bases from V and 4 bases from J, with 14 bases in between. This CDR3 is built from 17 residues. CDR3 amino acids: CASSLEGLQPYNSPLHF. DNA of the CDR3: TGTGCCAGCAGCTTGGAGGGACTTCAACCTTATAATTCACCCCTCCACTTT.

The rearrangement joins TRBV19 to TRBJ1-2, with TRBD1 identical over 11 bases. Trimming cost V 7 bases and J 7 bases; bases outside gene matches: 5. The CDR3 loop spans 13 amino acids. Germline assignment: CDR1 LNHDA and CDR2 SQIVND (reference sequence). The CDR3 region is CASTGQGAGGYTF. CDR3 in DNA: TGTGCCAGTACCGGACAGGGGGCAGGTGGCTACACCTTC. Full variable domain (remainder filled in from reference TRBV19 and TRBJ1-2): DGGITQSPKYLFRKEGQNVTLSCEQNLNHDAMYWYRQDPGQGLRLIYYSQIVNDFQKGDIAEGYSVSREKKESFPLTVTSAQKNPTAFYLCASTGQGAGGYTFGSGTRLTVV.

The chain joins TRBV30 to TRBJ1-2; tentatively, D is TRBD1 (5 bases). The CDR3 extends over 16 amino acids. V lost 2 bases and J lost 0, with 16 bases in between. Germline loops: CDR1 GTSNPN, CDR2 SVGIG (reference sequence). The DNA of the CDR3 is TGTGCCTGGAGTAGCGGGGGACGTAGGGCTAACTATGGCTACACCTTC. It specifies CAWSSGGRRANYGYTF.

This clone showed up many times. Other nucleotide sequences in the sample specify the same CDR3. The chain has TRBV5-6 and TRBJ1-6, with 7 bases that match TRBD1. Trimming cost V 0 bases and J 6 bases; bases outside gene matches: 3. Germline assignment: CDR1 SGHDT and CDR2 YYEEEE. The CDR3 runs 15 residues. The CDR3 DNA reads as TGTGCCAGCAGCTTGGGGGACAGAGCTAATTCACCCCTCCACTTT. It codes for CASSLGDRANSPLHF.

The V gene is TRBV11-2, the J gene TRBJ2-7, with 7 bases that match TRBD2. The V gene's germline CDR1 is SGHAT and CDR2 FQNNGV. J lost 0 bases, V lost 1 base, and 3 bases had no gene match. The CDR3 consists of 15 residues. The CDR3 sequence is CASSLGLAVSYEQYF. CDR3 bases: TGTGCCAGCAGCTTAGGACTAGCTGTCTCCTACGAGCAGTACTTC.

V gene TRBV10-1 combines with J gene TRBJ2-3; 10 bases match TRBD2. J gave up 2 bases and V 2 bases, and 1 base lay outside the gene matches. This CDR3 comprises 15 residues. Germline lookup yields CDR1 WNHNN and CDR2 SYGVQD (reference sequence). DNA for the CDR3: TGCGCCAGCAGTGAGACTAGCGGGACCACAGATACGCAGTATTTT. Translation gives CASSETSGTTDTQYF.

The rearrangement links TRBV29-1 to TRBJ2-7, with D uncertain. The CDR3 loop spans 15 amino acids. The V end lost 1 base, the J end lost 0 bases, and 13 bases lay between the germline ends. Germline V lookup: CDR1 SQVTM, CDR2 ANQGSEA. DNA of the CDR3: TGCAGCGTTGAAGTTCGGGTCCTCAGCTCCTACGAGCAGTACTTC. It codes for CSVEVRVLSSYEQYF.

This chain links TRBV2 with TRBJ1-2; 7 bases agree with TRBD1. The trim removed 6 bases at V and 11 bases at J, leaving 6 bases unmatched. Germline V CDR1 and CDR2: SNHLY, FYNNEI. CDR3 size: 11 residues. CDR3 amino acids: CASSRTGLYTF. The CDR3 bases are TGTGCCAGCAGCAGGACAGGCCTTTACACCTTC.

The V and J genes are TRBV5-1 and TRBJ2-7, with TRBD2 matching 12 bases. Germline values: CDR1 SGHRS, CDR2 YFSETQ. CDR3 length equals 15 residues. Trimming removed 4 bases from V and 2 bases from J; junction bases left unmatched: 4. The DNA for the CDR3 is TGCGCCAGCAGCACCACTAGCGGGAGGCCCTACGAGCAGTACTTC. It yields the protein CASSTTSGRPYEQYF.

The chain recombines TRBV4-1 with TRBJ2-7; D may be TRBD2 (7 bases). Trimming pared 1 base from V and 1 base from J, leaving 14 bases between. The germline CDR1 and CDR2 sequences are MGHRA and YSYEKL. There are 16 residues in the CDR3. CDR3 amino acids: CASSQAEGGYSYEQYF. The CDR3 DNA is TGCGCCAGCAGCCAAGCGGAGGGGGGGTATTCCTACGAGCAGTACTTC.

This sequence joins TRBV4-1 and TRBJ1-5, with no clear D. The V end was cut by 4 bases, the J end by 0 bases, with 19 bases between. Germline-derived CDR1 and CDR2 are MGHRA and YSYEKL. The CDR3 has 18 amino acids. CDR3 loop: CASSPLPGVWDSNQPQHF. CDR3 DNA sequence: TGCGCCAGCAGCCCCCTCCCCGGGGTATGGGATAGCAATCAGCCCCAGCATTTT.

The chain recombines TRBV9 with TRBJ1-2, with TRBD1 identical over 10 bases. The J segment lost 8 bases and the V segment lost 3 bases, leaving 13 bases of the junction unmatched. Germline loops: CDR1 SGDLS, CDR2 YYNGEE. This CDR3 has 16 amino acids. CDR3 coding DNA: TGTGCCAGCAGCGCTTTTCTAGACAGGGGGCATAAGGGCTACACCTTC. This gives the protein CASSAFLDRGHKGYTF.

The chain is built from TRBV6-4 and TRBJ2-1, with TRBD2 matching 11 bases. The junction had 4 bases not matched to a gene; V was cut back by 4 bases and J by 8 bases. Germline assignment: CDR1 MRHNA and CDR2 SNTAGT. The CDR3 sequence is 14 residues long. The chain's CDR3 is CASSATSGRHEQFF. DNA for the CDR3: TGTGCCAGCAGTGCAACTAGCGGGAGACATGAGCAGTTCTTC.

This chain joins TRBV15 and TRBJ1-3; TRBD1 matches at 8 bases. Germline lookup yields CDR1 LNHNV and CDR2 YYDKDF (reference sequence). The CDR3 totals 17 residues. V gave up 4 bases and J gave up 3 bases; unmatched junction bases: 11. CDR3 nucleotides: TGTGCCACCAGCACCAGATCAGGGGGCATAAATGGAAACACCATATATTTT. It codes for CATSTRSGGINGNTIYF.

CDR3: CASSARQGASYEQYF. For the CDR3, the DNA is TGTGCCAGCAGCGCCCGACAGGGAGCCTCCTACGAGCAGTACTTC. V is TRBV7-8 and J is TRBJ2-7, with 7 positions matching TRBD1. This CDR3 spans 15 amino acids. After removal of 5 bases from V and 0 bases from J, the junction contained 7 bases not matched to a gene. Per germline, CDR1 SGHVS and CDR2 FQNEAQ.